The clone carrying this T cell receptor (beta chain) came up once. Alongside a J-beta primer mix, a sample-barcoded 5' primer served in a second PCR lasting about 7 to 11 cycles. TCRdb analysed the 5' RACE reads with MiXCR anew, one entry per CDR3 protein. This sample has around 1,000,000 distinct CDR3 sequences; 30% to 40% occur once, and the top ten carry less than 15%. The CDR3 length is 17 residues. The data derive from a study of blood T cells in healthy people across ages. Sequencing was done on a sample of blood. The rearrangement links TRBV21-1 to TRBJ2-3; TRBD2, the table's D call, was not compared with the DNA. TRBV21-1 is listed as a pseudogene. The receptor was derived from a man between 18 and 35 years old in good health. The CDR3 is CASISVGGASSTDTQYF. In DNA, the CDR3 is TGTGCCAGCATCTCAGTCGGGGGGGCCTCTAGCACAGATACGCAGTATTTT.